The entry below describes one T cell receptor beta chain. Its target is unknown. The source of the sample is a study of cytomegalovirus exposure and HLA in healthy donors. Whole-study results and caveats: In an earlier analysis, about 87% or about 30%: the productive usage of most TCR beta V segments. Listed as cytomegalovirus-associated were 170 or so TCR beta chains. Versus the approximately 720-donor mean, an Asian-associated ancestry cluster reportedly showed fewer N-insertions in a later analysis.

Use of 60 Vbeta and 13 Jbeta primers characterized the PCR. Some clones are missing from TCRdb's copy, which holds only in-frame ones; the method was immunoSEQ multiplex PCR. The table includes around 200,000 clones, more than 85% detected once. This CDR3 comprises 18 residues. CDR1 and CDR2 (germline): MNHEY, SMNVEV (reference sequence). After removal of 7 bases from V and 0 bases from J, the junction contained 13 bases not matched to a gene. Unrecorded immune exposures were likely, despite nominal health at sampling. The sample comprised PBMCs. The rearrangement joins TRBV27 to TRBJ2-2; 8 nucleotides agree with TRBD2. This clonotype was sampled from a young woman in good health and CMV-seronegative. The CDR3 sequence: CASTPLGLAGPNTGELFF. Written as DNA, the CDR3 is TGTGCCAGCACCCCCCTTGGGCTAGCGGGCCCGAACACCGGGGAGCTGTTTTTT.